This is a list of T cell receptor beta chains from one sample in a study of blood T cells in healthy people across ages. TCRdb itself ran the 5' RACE reads through MiXCR, one entry per CDR3 protein. Here the sample spans about 1.6 million distinct CDR3 sequences, approximately 32% being singletons. What was sequenced was blood. These receptors all come from a woman in her twenties or thirties in good health. CDR3s include the opening cysteine and the closing phenylalanine or tryptophan. D genes are given only for firm matches. The size of a clone is reported for some rows only, either as once, few or many, or as a class for expanded clones.

size	V	D	J	DNA	CDR3
many	TRBV29-1	NA	TRBJ2-1	TGCAGCGTTGTCAGGGCGAAGGGGAATGAGCAGTTCTTC	CSVVRAKGNEQFF
few	TRBV4-3	NA	TRBJ2-6	TGCGCCAGCAGCCCAATCCAGGGTACTGGGGCCAACGTCCTGACTTTC	CASSPIQGTGANVLTF
few	TRBV5-5	TRBD2	TRBJ2-7	TGTGCCAGCAGCGTGACTAGCGGGAGAGGCTACGAGCAGTACTTC	CASSVTSGRGYEQYF
few	TRBV20-1	NA	TRBJ2-1	TGCAGTGCCTTAGAGGACTCAGAGACCCAGTTCTTC	CSALEDSETQFF
NA	TRBV6-1	NA	TRBJ1-1	TGTGCCAGCAGTGAACGTCCCCAGGGTCAATTTACTGAAGCTTTCTTT	CASSERPQGQFTEAFF
many	TRBV10-3	NA	TRBJ2-7	TGTGCCACCGACGAAAACAGGGATCTCTACGAGCAGTACTTC	CATDENRDLYEQYF
NA	TRBV28	NA	TRBJ1-6	TGTGCCAGCAGTTCCACAGGGACCAATTCACCCCTCCACTTT	CASSSTGTNSPLHF
few	TRBV7-9	TRBD2	TRBJ2-1	TGTGCCAGCAGACCGGGACCGACGGGGGGTGAGCAGTTCTTC	CASRPGPTGGEQFF
NA	TRBV20-1	NA	TRBJ2-5	TGCAGTGCTAGACAAGGGGTCGGCTTTGGGACCCAGTACTTC	CSARQGVGFGTQYF
few	TRBV28	NA	TRBJ1-2	TGTGCCAGCAGCCCGGGACATATTTATGGCTACACCTTC	CASSPGHIYGYTF
few	TRBV12-3/TRBV12-4	NA	TRBJ1-5	TGTGCCAGCGGCCAGGGTTATCAGCCCCAGCATTTT	CASGQGYQPQHF
NA	TRBV20-1	NA	TRBJ2-7	TGCAGTGCTAGTTTTGTCAGGGACTACGAGCAGTACTTC	CSASFVRDYEQYF
once	TRBV4-1	NA	TRBJ1-2	TGCGCCAGCAGCCAGACGACGGCGGTTCTTAATGGCTACACCTTC	CASSQTTAVLNGYTF
NA	TRBV27	NA	TRBJ1-2	TGTGCCAGCAGCCGTAGATACTCCCCGGGCTATGGCTACACCTTC	CASSRRYSPGYGYTF
NA	TRBV20-1	TRBD1	TRBJ1-6	TGCAGTGTCCGGAGGGGGCAGGGTGAACATTCACCCCTCCACTTT	CSVRRGQGEHSPLHF
NA	TRBV4-1	TRBD1	TRBJ2-7	TGCGCCAGCAGCCGGGGACAGGGGGTTCCCTACGAGCAGTACTTC	CASSRGQGVPYEQYF
few	TRBV7-3	NA	TRBJ1-6	TGTGCCAGCAGAAGAGGAAATATCGGTTCACCCCTCCACTTT	CASRRGNIGSPLHF
many	TRBV20-1	NA	TRBJ1-2	TGCAGTGTCAGCATTAACTATGGCTACACCTTC	CSVSINYGYTF
few	TRBV20-1	TRBD2	TRBJ2-1	TGCAGTGCTAGAGATCCCTCAGGGCGGGGGGGACGGTACAATGAGCAGTTCTTC	CSARDPSGRGGRYNEQFF
few	TRBV9	TRBD2	TRBJ2-3	TGTGCCAGCAGCGCGTATAGCGGGGCCACAGATACGCAGTATTTT	CASSAYSGATDTQYF
NA	TRBV20-1	NA	TRBJ1-1	TGCAGTGCTACCTCTCAGGGGCCCACTGAAGCTTTCTTT	CSATSQGPTEAFF
NA	TRBV4-1	TRBD2	TRBJ2-3	TGCGCCAGCAGCCAAGTGGGAGGCGGGAGGGGGAGCACAGATACGCAGTATTTT	CASSQVGGGRGSTDTQYF
few	TRBV3-1	NA	TRBJ2-1	TGTGCCAGCAGCCAAGGCCGTGGTGTGTACAATGAGCAGTTCTTC	CASSQGRGVYNEQFF
few	TRBV10-2	NA	TRBJ1-1	TGCGCCAGCAGAAGCCTGAACACTGAAGCTTTCTTT	CASRSLNTEAFF
few	TRBV4-2	NA	TRBJ2-5	TGTGCCAGCAGCCTCGTTACGACTGGGGGGGAGACCCAGTACTTC	CASSLVTTGGETQYF
NA	TRBV6-2/TRBV6-3	NA	TRBJ2-5	TGTGCCAACAGCCCCCCTCGCAGAGGGTACCAAGAGACCCAGTACTTC	CANSPPRRGYQETQYF
NA	TRBV3-1	NA	TRBJ1-6	TGTGTCAGCAGCCAGACGGGCCGGGATTCACCCCTCCACTTT	CVSSQTGRDSPLHF
few	TRBV28	TRBD1	TRBJ1-2	TGTGCCAGCAGATTGCCCCCACAGGGGGGCTATGGCTACACCTTC	CASRLPPQGGYGYTF
few	TRBV28	TRBD1	TRBJ2-7	TGTGCCAGCAGTCTTTCCGGGACAGGGATCGACGAGCAGTACTTC	CASSLSGTGIDEQYF
NA	TRBV6-2/TRBV6-3	NA	TRBJ1-3	TGTGCCAGCACCTGGACAGTTGGAAACACCATATATTTT	CASTWTVGNTIYF
many	TRBV20-1	NA	TRBJ2-5	TGCAGTGCCTGGAGGGTTAACCAAGAGACCCAGTACTTC	CSAWRVNQETQYF
NA	TRBV20-1	TRBD2	TRBJ2-3	TGCAGTGCTAGAGGTCCTAGCGGCACTCTTGGGGGCACAGATACGCAGTATTTT	CSARGPSGTLGGTDTQYF
NA	TRBV29-1	NA	TRBJ2-7	TGCAGCGTTGTCCCGGACGGAAAATACGAGCAGTACTTC	CSVVPDGKYEQYF
NA	TRBV20-1	NA	TRBJ2-5	TGCAGTCCGAATTTCCGAGAGACCCAGTACTTC	CSPNFRETQYF
NA	TRBV30	NA	TRBJ1-5	TGTGCCTGGAGTGTACCTGGGGCCTGGCAGCCCCAGCATTTT	CAWSVPGAWQPQHF
many	TRBV20-1	NA	TRBJ2-3	TGCAGTGCTAGTGGGGCGGGGGCCGGCACAGATACGCAGTATTTT	CSASGAGAGTDTQYF
NA	TRBV7-8	TRBD2	TRBJ2-1	TGTGCCAGCAGCTTAACCGGACTAGACGGCAATGAGCAGTTCTTC	CASSLTGLDGNEQFF
NA	TRBV7-9	TRBD1	TRBJ1-4	TGTGCCAGTAGCCCCCGGGCGGCCAGGGGGGATGAAAAACTGTTTTTT	CASSPRAARGDEKLFF
few	TRBV7-8	NA	TRBJ1-2	TGTGCCAGCAGCTTCGACAGGATGCCTACTAACTATGGCTACACCTTC	CASSFDRMPTNYGYTF
NA	TRBV15	TRBD1	TRBJ2-5	TGTGCCACCAGCACCAACAGGGGGACAGGAATACAAGAGACCCAGTACTTC	CATSTNRGTGIQETQYF
few	TRBV20-1	TRBD1	TRBJ1-2	TGCAGTTTATATACCGGGACAGGGGCTTATGGCTACACCTTC	CSLYTGTGAYGYTF
NA	TRBV10-3	TRBD1	TRBJ2-3	TGTGCCATCAGTGAAAGACAGGGGGAAACAGATACGCAGTATTTT	CAISERQGETDTQYF
few	TRBV5-1	TRBD2	TRBJ2-1	TGCGCCAGCAGTTCCGGGACTAGCGTTGGGCGGCAGTTCTTC	CASSSGTSVGRQFF
NA	TRBV9	TRBD2	TRBJ2-1	TGTGCCAGCAGCGTAGGGCGAACTAGCGGGAGTAATGAGCAGTTCTTC	CASSVGRTSGSNEQFF
NA	TRBV12-3/TRBV12-4	NA	TRBJ1-1	TGTGCCAGCAGTACGCCTGGGAGGTACACTGAAGCTTTCTTT	CASSTPGRYTEAFF
NA	TRBV27	TRBD1	TRBJ2-7	TGTGCCAGCAGTCCGGGGACAGGGAGCGACGAGCAGTACTTC	CASSPGTGSDEQYF
few	TRBV5-4	TRBD2	TRBJ2-3	TGTGCCAGCAGCCCAAAACTAGCGGGAAGCACAGATACGCAGTATTTT	CASSPKLAGSTDTQYF
few	TRBV28	NA	TRBJ2-3	TGTGCCAGCAGTTACAGGGAAACAGATACGCAGTATTTT	CASSYRETDTQYF
few	TRBV6-5	NA	TRBJ2-4	TGTGCCAGCAGCCCAGGGGGCACGCGGGAGCAGTACTTC	CASSPGGTREQYF
few	TRBV7-2	TRBD2	TRBJ2-2	TGTGCCAGCAGCTTAATCGGGCTAGCGGAGAACACCGGGGAGCTGTTTTTT	CASSLIGLAENTGELFF
NA	TRBV4-1	TRBD1	TRBJ2-7	TGCGCCAGCAGCACATACGGACAGGGGACCTACGAGCAGTACTTC	CASSTYGQGTYEQYF
few	TRBV6-6	TRBD1	TRBJ1-5	TGTGCCAGCAGACGGGACAGGGAGTTACAGCCCCAGCATTTT	CASRRDRELQPQHF
NA	TRBV27	NA	TRBJ1-2	TGTGCCAGCAGTCCTTATCTCCTCTATGGCTACACCTTC	CASSPYLLYGYTF
NA	TRBV28	NA	TRBJ2-7	TGTGCCAGCAGTTCCCCCCCCCGGGACCCGGCTTACGAGCAGTACTTC	CASSSPPRDPAYEQYF